This TCR beta chain was profiled in a study of control samples from healthy donors and cancer patients. Clones were read by immunoSEQ multiplex PCR, and TCRdb kept only the in-frame ones, dropping some. Of about 180,000 clones detected, 85% to 90% appear once; the ten largest clones hold just over 1.4%. The CDR3 runs to 15 residues. The germline V gene has CDR1 MNHNY and CDR2 SVGAGI (reference sequence). V gave up 2 bases and J gave up 4 bases, with 13 bases separating them. This sequence was found in a woman between 45 and 60 years old in good health. V gene TRBV6-6 combines with J gene TRBJ2-3; a weak D match, TRBD1 (5 bases). The specimen was blood. CDR3 residues: CASSYRQSLADTQYF. CDR3 in DNA: TGTGCCAGCAGTTACCGACAGTCGCTTGCAGATACGCAGTATTTT.